These 8 T cell receptor beta chains came from one sample sequenced in a study of CXCR3-negative and CXCR3-positive naive CD8 T cells. 5' RACE that incorporated UMI labels was used to prepare the TRB cDNA libraries. TCRdb reprocessed the 5' RACE reads, with one entry per CDR3 protein and no DNA. The sample's table shows 35,000 to 40,000 distinct CDR3 sequences. The material sequenced was memory CD8+ T cells from blood. The receptors derive from a human donor in good health. Some clones in this sample may be carry-over from other donors' samples.

The rearrangement joins TRBV28 to TRBJ1-3; the D call from TCRdb, TRBD1, cannot be confirmed without DNA. From germline, CDR1 is MDHEN and CDR2 SYDVKM. This CDR3 is built from 14 residues. The CDR3 region is CASTGAAPGNTIYF.

According to its frequency, this clonotype is medium-sized. The V call is TRBV20-1, the J call TRBJ1-2; TCRdb proposes TRBD1, but this gene call is untestable without DNA. Germline V gene lookup returns CDR1 DFQATT and CDR2 SNEGSKA (reference sequence). The CDR3 sequence is 15 residues long. CDR3 protein: CSARPLTGINYGYTF.

This clonotype is called medium-sized (0.01 to 0.1%) based on its frequency. This sequence joins TRBV2 and TRBJ1-2. This CDR3 spans 13 amino acids. Per the germline V gene, CDR1 is SNHLY and CDR2 is FYNNEI. Here the CDR3 reads CASSEAKHYGYTF.

V usage is TRBV6-1 and J usage is TRBJ2-3; TCRdb's D call, TRBD1, is unchecked because there is no DNA. Germline CDR1 MNHNS, CDR2 SASEGT. The CDR3 consists of 15 residues. The CDR3: CASSSGTGETDTQYF.

The chain joins TRBV7-6 to TRBJ2-7. CDR3 length: 14 residues. Germline V gives CDR1 SGHVS, CDR2 FNYEAQ. The CDR3 spells CASSLGDSSYEQYF.

This rearrangement joins TRBV6-1 to TRBJ2-7; TCRdb's D call of TRBD1 is untestable without DNA. The CDR3 has 15 amino acids. Germline CDR1 MNHNS, CDR2 SASEGT. CDR3: CASSDDGGASYEQYF.

V gene TRBV20-1 combines with J gene TRBJ2-2; absent DNA, TCRdb's TRBD1 call cannot be checked. Looked up from germline, CDR1 is DFQATT and CDR2 is SNEGSKA (reference sequence). This CDR3 has 17 residues. The CDR3 sequence is CSARVSPNGQYTGELFF.

J is TRBJ1-1 and V is TRBV14; TCRdb indicates TRBD1, and absent DNA this call remains unverified. Per germline, CDR1 SGHDN and CDR2 FVKESK. The CDR3 has 14 residues. Here the CDR3 reads CASSQGTGAPEAFF.